This entry is about one TCR beta chain. The data belong to a study of blood T cell repertoires in COVID-19. Study as a whole: Sites across the United States, Italy and Spain contributed samples from acute and convalescent COVID-19. The analysed material was cDNA or gDNA that came from T cells, B-cell-depleted T cells, or PBMCs.

Enrolled during active infection, Seattle patients were then followed longitudinally. This CDR3 spans 15 amino acids. Germline CDR1 LGHDT, CDR2 YNNKEL (reference sequence). With 4 bases clipped from V and 6 bases from J, the junction kept 10 bases outside the gene matches. Assay used: immunoSEQ multiplex PCR; TCRdb lists only in-frame clones, some missing. The table lists around 190,000 clones, 88% of them singletons. This rearrangement joins TRBV3-1 (or the pseudogene TRBV3-2) to TRBJ2-7, with TRBD1 matching 9 bases. This clonotype was obtained from a man aged 50-60 years with COVID-19, enrolled during active disease. Sequenced: peripheral blood. CDR3 residues: CASSPNLDRGSEQYF. The CDR3 DNA reads as TGTGCCAGCAGCCCGAACCTGGACAGGGGAAGCGAGCAGTACTTC.